The rows below give T cell receptor beta chains drawn from one sample of a study of beta chain features in type 1 diabetes. Some clones are missing from TCRdb's copy, which holds only in-frame ones; the method was immunoSEQ multiplex PCR. Altogether 100,000 to 150,000 clones are present, roughly 10% being singletons, with the ten largest covering about 0.7%. Sequencing was carried out using central memory CD4+ T cells from blood. All receptors come from a man under 40 with type 1 diabetes. Both conserved end residues are part of each CDR3. A D gene is named only where the DNA matches it firmly. A clone size is listed for some rows: how often the clone was seen (once, few, many), or a class if it is expanded.

size	V	J	D	DNA	CDR3
.	TRBV11-2	TRBJ2-3	TRBD1	TGTGCCAGCAGCCCGGGACAGGCGGGCACAGATACGCAGTATTTT	CASSPGQAGTDTQYF
few	TRBV7-9	TRBJ2-5	.	TGTGCCAGCAGCTTAGTTAGTACCCAAGAGACCCAGTACTTC	CASSLVSTQETQYF
few	TRBV5-6	TRBJ1-2	.	TGTGCCAGCAGCTTGAGAGCCCTTTTCGGCTACACCTTC	CASSLRALFGYTF
few	TRBV7-9	TRBJ2-7	.	TGTGCCAGCAGCTTAGCGGCGGCGAGTTTC	CASSLAAASF
few	TRBV4-3	TRBJ2-7	.	TGCGCCAGCAGCCATCACATCGACGAGCAGTACTTC	CASSHHIDEQYF
.	TRBV7-9	TRBJ2-7	TRBD1	TGTGCCAGCAGCTTAGCCCGGCAGGGGGCCGAGCAGTACTTC	CASSLARQGAEQYF
few	TRBV28	TRBJ2-4	TRBD2	TGTGCCAGCAGTTTAAGTGGGAGGGAAAACATTCAGTACTTC	CASSLSGRENIQYF
.	TRBV6-5	TRBJ1-1	.	TGTGCCAGCTCCAAGACAGGTGGGAACACTGAAGCTTTCTTT	CASSKTGGNTEAFF
.	TRBV6-5	TRBJ1-2	TRBD1	TGTGCCAGCAGTTACGTGGACAGGCCTAACTATGGCTACACCTTC	CASSYVDRPNYGYTF
.	TRBV2	TRBJ2-3	TRBD1	TGTGCCAGCCAACAGGGGCCAGATACGCAGTATTTT	CASQQGPDTQYF
.	TRBV11-2	TRBJ2-1	TRBD2	TGTGCCAGCTCCCTTCCCGGTTCCCCTAGCGGGGCCTACAATGAGCAGTTCTTC	CASSLPGSPSGAYNEQFF
.	TRBV7-3	TRBJ2-2	TRBD1	TGTGCCTCCCGTGACAGGGCGAACACCGGGGAGCTGTTTTTT	CASRDRANTGELFF
.	TRBV5-4	TRBJ2-7	.	TGTGCCAGCAGCTTGGCCAGTACAGCAACCTACGAGCAGTACTTC	CASSLASTATYEQYF
few	TRBV25-1	TRBJ1-6	TRBD1	TGTGCCAGCAGTGGAACAGGGGCACCCCTCCACTTT	CASSGTGAPLHF
.	TRBV20-1	TRBJ1-2	.	TGCAGTGCTCTCTGGGGCATTGGCTACACCTTC	CSALWGIGYTF
many	TRBV2	TRBJ2-1	.	TGTGCCAGCAGTGAGAGCAATGAGCAGTTCTTC	CASSESNEQFF
few	TRBV19	TRBJ1-5	TRBD1	TGTGCCAGTAGGCATACAGGGGGAAGGCAGCCCCAGCATTTT	CASRHTGGRQPQHF
few	TRBV2	TRBJ2-7	.	TGTGCCAGCAGTGACATTCCCTACGAGCAGTACTTC	CASSDIPYEQYF
few	TRBV2	TRBJ2-2	TRBD2	TGTGCCAGCAGGGCCAAAGGTCTAGCGGGGGCCAACACCGGGGAGCTGTTTTTT	CASRAKGLAGANTGELFF
.	TRBV5-4	TRBJ2-3	.	TGTGCCAGCAGCTCTGATTACGGAGGTGCAGATACGCAGTATTTT	CASSSDYGGADTQYF
.	TRBV6-6	TRBJ2-1	.	TGTGCCAGCAGTCCTGGGCCGCACAAGCCCAATGAGCAGTTCTTC	CASSPGPHKPNEQFF
.	TRBV5-1	TRBJ2-5	.	TGCGCCAGCAGCGGAGGGACAGCTAAGCAAGAGACCCAGTACTTC	CASSGGTAKQETQYF
.	TRBV18	TRBJ1-2	TRBD1	TGTGCCAGCTCACCACAGGGGGCAGAAGGCTACACCTTC	CASSPQGAEGYTF
few	TRBV7-2	TRBJ2-4	.	TGTGCCAGCAGCCTCCCGTGGTTTGAGGAAGCCAAAAACATTCAGTACTTC	CASSLPWFEEAKNIQYF
many	TRBV2	TRBJ1-2	.	TGTGCCAGCAGTGCCCTTCGACAGAGCAATGGCTACACCTTC	CASSALRQSNGYTF
.	TRBV5-1	TRBJ1-2	TRBD1	TGCGCCAGCAGCGAAGACAGGGCCAGTGGCTACACCTTC	CASSEDRASGYTF
.	TRBV30	TRBJ2-7	.	TGTGCCTGGAGCCGACAGGTCTCCTACGAGCAGTACTTC	CAWSRQVSYEQYF
.	TRBV7-2	TRBJ1-2	TRBD1	TGTGCCAGCAGCTTAATGGGACAGAGCTACACCTTC	CASSLMGQSYTF
.	TRBV7-3	TRBJ1-1	.	TGTGCCAGCAGCCCCAGCGCCATGAACACTGAAGCTTTCTTT	CASSPSAMNTEAFF
few	TRBV5-1	TRBJ1-2	.	TGCGCCAGCAGCTCACAGGGAGTTCAGGGCTACACCTTC	CASSSQGVQGYTF
.	TRBV7-3	TRBJ1-1	.	TGTGCCAGCAGCTACAGCGGAACTGAAGCTTTCTTT	CASSYSGTEAFF